One sample yielded the 4 T cell receptor beta chains listed below, sequenced in a study of cytomegalovirus exposure and HLA in healthy donors. The PCR ran on 60 Vbeta and 13 Jbeta primers. The data were produced by immunoSEQ multiplex PCR, yet TCRdb's version contains in-frame clones alone and is incomplete. This table holds fewer than 200,000 clones, roughly four fifths found once. The sequencing sample was made of PBMCs. These receptor sequences come from a man aged 35 to 55 in good health and CMV-seronegative.

This rearrangement joins TRBV9 to TRBJ1-2; D is perhaps TRBD1 (5 bases). The CDR3 has 13 amino acids. Germline V gene data show CDR1 as SGDLS and CDR2 as YYNGEE. V lost 3 bases and J 4 bases, leaving 10 bases between the germline ends. The CDR3 is CASSASGFYGYTF. CDR3 nucleotides: TGTGCCAGCAGCGCCTCAGGGTTCTATGGCTACACCTTC.

This clone was seen a handful of times. The chain recombines TRBV5-1 with TRBJ1-1; D not certain. Germline CDR1 is SGHRS and CDR2 is YFSETQ. There are 16 residues in the CDR3. V shed 4 bases and J shed 0 bases, with 16 bases lying between them. In nucleotides, the CDR3 is TGCGCCAGCAGCCCGAGGTCAGGCGGGATGAACACTGAAGCTTTCTTT. The encoded protein is CASSPRSGGMNTEAFF.

J is TRBJ1-1 and V is TRBV14; D is undetermined. CDR3 length: 13 amino acids. Per germline, CDR1 SGHDN and CDR2 FVKESK. V was cut by 4 bases and J by 5 bases, with 11 bases left in between. CDR3 residues: CASSPTRVTEAFF. CDR3 in DNA: TGTGCCAGCAGCCCAACTAGGGTGACTGAAGCTTTCTTT.

The V and J genes are TRBV29-1 and TRBJ2-5, with D perhaps TRBD1 (5 bases). CDR1 is SQVTM and CDR2 is ANQGSEA in the germline V gene. The V end lost 7 bases, the J end lost 4 bases, and 13 bases lay between the germline ends. This CDR3 comprises 12 residues. The CDR3 is CSAYRLRETQYF. CDR3 coding DNA: TGCAGCGCCTACAGGTTGAGAGAGACCCAGTACTTC.